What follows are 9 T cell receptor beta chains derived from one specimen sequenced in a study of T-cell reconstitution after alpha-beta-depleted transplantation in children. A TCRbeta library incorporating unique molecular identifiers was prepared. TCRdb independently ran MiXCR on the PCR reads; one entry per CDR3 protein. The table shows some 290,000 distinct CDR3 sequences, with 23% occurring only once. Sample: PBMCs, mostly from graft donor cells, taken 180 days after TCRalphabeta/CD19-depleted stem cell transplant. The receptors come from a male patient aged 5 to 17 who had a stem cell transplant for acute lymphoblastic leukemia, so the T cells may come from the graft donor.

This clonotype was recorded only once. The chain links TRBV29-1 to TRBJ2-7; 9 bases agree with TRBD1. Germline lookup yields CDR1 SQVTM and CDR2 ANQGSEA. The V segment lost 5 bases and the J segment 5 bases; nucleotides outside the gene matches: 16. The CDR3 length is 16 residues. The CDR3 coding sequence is TGCAGCGTTCTGCTAGCATCTGGGACAGGGCCCCACGAGCAGTACTTC. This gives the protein CSVLLASGTGPHEQYF.

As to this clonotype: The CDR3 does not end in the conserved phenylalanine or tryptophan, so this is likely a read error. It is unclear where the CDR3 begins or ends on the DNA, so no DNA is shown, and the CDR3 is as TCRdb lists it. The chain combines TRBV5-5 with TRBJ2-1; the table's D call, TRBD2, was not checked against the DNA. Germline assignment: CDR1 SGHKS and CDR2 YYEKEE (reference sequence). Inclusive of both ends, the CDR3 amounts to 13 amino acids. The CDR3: CASSLVASGGLYA.

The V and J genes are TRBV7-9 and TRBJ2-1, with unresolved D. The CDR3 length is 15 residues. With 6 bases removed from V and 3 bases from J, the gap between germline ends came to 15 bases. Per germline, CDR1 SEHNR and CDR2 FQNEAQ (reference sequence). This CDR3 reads CASSPRGSFYNEQFF. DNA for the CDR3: TGTGCCAGCAGTCCCAGAGGCAGCTTCTACAATGAGCAGTTCTTC. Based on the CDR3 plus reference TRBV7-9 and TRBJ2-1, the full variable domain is DTGVSQNPRHKITKRGQNVTFRCDPISEHNRLYWYRQTLGQGPEFLTYFQNEAQLEKSRLLSDRFSAERPKGSFSTLEIQRTEQGDSAMYLCASSPRGSFYNEQFFGPGTRLTVL.

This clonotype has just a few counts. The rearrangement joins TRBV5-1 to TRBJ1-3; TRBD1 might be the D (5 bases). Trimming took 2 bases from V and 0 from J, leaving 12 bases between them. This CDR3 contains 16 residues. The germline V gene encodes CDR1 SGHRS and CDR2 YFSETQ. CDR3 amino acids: CASSLRQGGSGNTIYF. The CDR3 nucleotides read TGCGCCAGCAGCTTAAGGCAGGGAGGCTCTGGAAACACCATATATTTT.

This CDR3 reads CSARGRDSYNEQFF. The DNA of the CDR3 is TGCAGTGCTAGGGGGAGGGACTCCTACAATGAGCAGTTCTTC. The V gene is TRBV20-1, the J gene TRBJ2-1; 7 nucleotides align to TRBD2. V lost 3 bases and J lost 0; bases outside the gene matches: 2. Germline V gives CDR1 DFQATT, CDR2 SNEGSKA (reference sequence). The CDR3 is 14 residues long.

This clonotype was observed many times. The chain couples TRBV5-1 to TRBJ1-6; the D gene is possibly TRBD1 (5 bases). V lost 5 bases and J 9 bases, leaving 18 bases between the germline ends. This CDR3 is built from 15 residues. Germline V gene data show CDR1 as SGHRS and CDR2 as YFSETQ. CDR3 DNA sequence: TGCGCCAGCAGTCGGGACCGGGCGAGAGGTTCACCCCTCCACTTT. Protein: CASSRDRARGSPLHF.

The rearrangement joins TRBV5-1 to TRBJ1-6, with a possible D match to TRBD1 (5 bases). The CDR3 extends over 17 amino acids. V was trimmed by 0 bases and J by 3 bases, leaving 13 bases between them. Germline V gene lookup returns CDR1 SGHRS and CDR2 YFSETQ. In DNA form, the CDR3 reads TGCGCCAGCAGCTTGGCCATGGGGCATGGCTATAATTCACCCCTCCACTTT. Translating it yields CASSLAMGHGYNSPLHF.

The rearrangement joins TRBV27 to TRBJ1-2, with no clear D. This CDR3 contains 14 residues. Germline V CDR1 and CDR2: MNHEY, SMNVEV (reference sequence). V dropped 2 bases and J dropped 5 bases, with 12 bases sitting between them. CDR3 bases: TGTGCCAGCAGTTTAACGTCCAACTGGTATGGCTACACCTTC. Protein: CASSLTSNWYGYTF.

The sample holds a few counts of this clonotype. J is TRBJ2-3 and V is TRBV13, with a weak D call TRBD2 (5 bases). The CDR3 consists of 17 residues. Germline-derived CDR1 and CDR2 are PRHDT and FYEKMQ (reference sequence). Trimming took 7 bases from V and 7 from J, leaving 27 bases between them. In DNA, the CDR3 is TGTGCCAGCACGTCCGCAACAGCGGTCCTCGCAAGTCATACGCAGTATTTT. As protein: CASTSATAVLASHTQYF.